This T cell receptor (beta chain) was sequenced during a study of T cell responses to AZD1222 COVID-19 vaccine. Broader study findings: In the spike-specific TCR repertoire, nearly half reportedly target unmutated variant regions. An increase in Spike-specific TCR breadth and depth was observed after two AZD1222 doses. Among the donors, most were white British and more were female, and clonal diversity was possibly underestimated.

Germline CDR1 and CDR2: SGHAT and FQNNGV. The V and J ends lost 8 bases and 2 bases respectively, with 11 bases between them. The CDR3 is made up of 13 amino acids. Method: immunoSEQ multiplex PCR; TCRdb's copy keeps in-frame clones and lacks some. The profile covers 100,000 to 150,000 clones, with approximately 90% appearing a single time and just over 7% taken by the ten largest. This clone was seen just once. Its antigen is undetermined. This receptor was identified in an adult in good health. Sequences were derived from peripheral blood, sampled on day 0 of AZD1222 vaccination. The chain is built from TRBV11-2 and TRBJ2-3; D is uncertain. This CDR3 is CASSSRITDTQYF. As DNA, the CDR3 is TGTGCCAGCTCGTCACGGATCACAGATACGCAGTATTTT. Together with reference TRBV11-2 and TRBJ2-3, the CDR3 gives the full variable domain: EAGVAQSPRYKIIEKRQSVAFWCNPISGHATLYWYQQILGQGPKLLIQFQNNGVVDDSQLPKDRFSAERLKGVDSTLKIQPAKLEDSAVYLCASSSRITDTQYFGPGTRLTVL.